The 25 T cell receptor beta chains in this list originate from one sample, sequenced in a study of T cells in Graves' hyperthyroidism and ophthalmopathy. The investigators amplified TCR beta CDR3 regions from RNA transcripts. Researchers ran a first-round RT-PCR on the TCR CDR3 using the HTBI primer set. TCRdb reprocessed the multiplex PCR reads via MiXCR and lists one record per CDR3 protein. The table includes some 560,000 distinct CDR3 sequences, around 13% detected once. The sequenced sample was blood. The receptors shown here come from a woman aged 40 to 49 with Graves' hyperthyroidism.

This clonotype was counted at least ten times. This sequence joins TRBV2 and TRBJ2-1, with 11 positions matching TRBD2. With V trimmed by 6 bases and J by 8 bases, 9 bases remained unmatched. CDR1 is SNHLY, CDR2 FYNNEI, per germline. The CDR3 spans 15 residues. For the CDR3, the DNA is TGTGCCAGCAGGCTAGAACTAGCGGGAGACGATGAGCAGTTCTTC. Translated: CASRLELAGDDEQFF.

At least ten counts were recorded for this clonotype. The CDR3 protein is CASSPGTPRMGYTF. The CDR3 DNA sequence: TGTGCCAGCAGCCCCGGGACACCAAGGATGGGCTACACCTTC. The chain uses TRBV7-3 and TRBJ1-2, with D perhaps matching TRBD1 (6 bases). The ends were cut back, 5 bases at V and 8 bases at J, with 18 bases in the middle. The CDR3 consists of 14 residues. Germline V gives CDR1 SGHTA, CDR2 FQGTGA.

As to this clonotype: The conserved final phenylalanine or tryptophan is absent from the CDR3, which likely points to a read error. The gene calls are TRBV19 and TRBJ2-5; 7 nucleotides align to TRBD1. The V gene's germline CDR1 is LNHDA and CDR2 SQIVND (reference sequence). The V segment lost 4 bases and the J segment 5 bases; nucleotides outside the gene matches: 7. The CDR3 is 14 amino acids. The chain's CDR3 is CASSSTGVGETQYS. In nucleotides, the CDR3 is TGTGCCAGTAGTAGCACAGGGGTGGGGGAGACCCAGTACTCC.

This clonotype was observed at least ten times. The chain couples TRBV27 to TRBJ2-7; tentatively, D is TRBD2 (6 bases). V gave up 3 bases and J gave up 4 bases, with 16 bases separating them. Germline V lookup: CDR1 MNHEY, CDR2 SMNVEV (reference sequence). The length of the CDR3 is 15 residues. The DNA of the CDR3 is TGTGCCAGCAGTTTCCGGGACTCTCGGGGGTACGAGCAGTACTTC. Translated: CASSFRDSRGYEQYF.

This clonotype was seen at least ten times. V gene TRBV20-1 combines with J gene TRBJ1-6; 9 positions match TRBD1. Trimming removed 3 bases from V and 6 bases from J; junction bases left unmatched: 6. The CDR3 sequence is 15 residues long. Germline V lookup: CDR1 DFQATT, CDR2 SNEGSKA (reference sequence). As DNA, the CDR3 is TGCAGTGCTAGGACAGGGACAGGGACTAATTCACCCCTCCACTTT. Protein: CSARTGTGTNSPLHF.

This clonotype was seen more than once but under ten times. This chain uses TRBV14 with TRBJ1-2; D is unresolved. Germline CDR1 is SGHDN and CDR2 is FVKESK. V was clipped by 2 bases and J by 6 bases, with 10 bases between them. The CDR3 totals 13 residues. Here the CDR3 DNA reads TGTGCCAGCAGCCAATTTTCGGAGAATGGCTACACCTTC. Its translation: CASSQFSENGYTF.

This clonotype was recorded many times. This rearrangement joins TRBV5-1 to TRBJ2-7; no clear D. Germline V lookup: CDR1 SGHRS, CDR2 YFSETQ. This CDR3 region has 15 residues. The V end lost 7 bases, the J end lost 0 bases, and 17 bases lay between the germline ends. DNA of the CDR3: TGCGCCAGCTGGATGGGTGATTCTAGCTCCTACGAGCAGTACTTC. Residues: CASWMGDSSSYEQYF.

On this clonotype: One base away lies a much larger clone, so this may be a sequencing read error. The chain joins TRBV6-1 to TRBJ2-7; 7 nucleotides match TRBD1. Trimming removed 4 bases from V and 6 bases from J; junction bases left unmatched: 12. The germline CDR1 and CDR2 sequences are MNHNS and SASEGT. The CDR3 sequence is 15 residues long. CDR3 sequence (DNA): TGTGCCAGCAGTGGTAGGGGGCTTCCAGCCTGCGAGCAGTACTTC. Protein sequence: CASSGRGLPACEQYF.

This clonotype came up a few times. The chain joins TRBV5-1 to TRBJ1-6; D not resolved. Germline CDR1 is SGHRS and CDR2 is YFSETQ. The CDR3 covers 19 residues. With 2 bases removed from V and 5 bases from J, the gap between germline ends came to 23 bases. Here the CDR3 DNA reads TGCGCCAGCAGCTTCCAGGAGGTCCGCAGCCGGGAGAATAATTCACCCCTCCACTTT. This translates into CASSFQEVRSRENNSPLHF. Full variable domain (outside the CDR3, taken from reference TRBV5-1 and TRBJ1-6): KAGVTQTPRYLIKTRGQQVTLSCSPISGHRSVSWYQQTPGQGLQFLFEYFSETQRNKGNFPGRFSGRQFSNSRSEMNVSTLELGDSALYLCASSFQEVRSRENNSPLHFGNGTRLTVT.

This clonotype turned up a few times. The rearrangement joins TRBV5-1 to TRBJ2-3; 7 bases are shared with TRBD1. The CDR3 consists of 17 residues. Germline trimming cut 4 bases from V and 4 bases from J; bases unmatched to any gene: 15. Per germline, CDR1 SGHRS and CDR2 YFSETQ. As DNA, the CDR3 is TGCGCCAGCAGCACAGGGACAGCCCTACGATTTCCAGATACGCAGTATTTT. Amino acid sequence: CASSTGTALRFPDTQYF.

The CDR3 spells CSARDVEEGYTF. The CDR3 coding sequence is TGCAGTGCTAGAGACGTGGAAGAGGGCTACACCTTC. The chain couples TRBV20-1 to TRBJ1-2, with no clear D. Germline CDR1 DFQATT, CDR2 SNEGSKA (reference sequence). The germline V and J ends were trimmed by 0 bases and 8 bases, with 10 bases remaining between them. The CDR3 spans 12 residues.

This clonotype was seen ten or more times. Here the CDR3 DNA reads TGTGCCAGCAGCCTCAAGGGTGGCTTTTCCTACGAGCAGTACTTC. Translation: CASSLKGGFSYEQYF. V usage is TRBV3-1 and J usage is TRBJ2-7, with D unclear. Germline-derived CDR1 and CDR2 are LGHDT and YNNKEL (reference sequence). CDR3 length: 15 residues. Trimming took off 4 bases at V and 1 base at J, with 14 bases between the two ends.

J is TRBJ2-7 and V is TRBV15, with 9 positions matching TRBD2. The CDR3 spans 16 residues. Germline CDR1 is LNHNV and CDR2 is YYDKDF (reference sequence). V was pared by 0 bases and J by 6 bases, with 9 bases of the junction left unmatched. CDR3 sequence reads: CATSRDSASGASEQYF. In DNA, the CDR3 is TGTGCCACCAGCAGAGATAGCGCTAGCGGGGCCAGCGAGCAGTACTTC.

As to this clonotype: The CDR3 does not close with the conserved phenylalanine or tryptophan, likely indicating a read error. This CDR3 reads CASTRGAGQTGELFL. The CDR3 coding sequence is TGCGCCAGCACCCGGGGGGCCGGCCAGACCGGGGAGCTGTTTTTG. The gene calls are TRBV5-6 and TRBJ2-2, with TRBD2 as a possible D gene (7 bases). CDR3 length equals 15 residues. Germline CDR1 and CDR2: SGHDT and YYEEEE.

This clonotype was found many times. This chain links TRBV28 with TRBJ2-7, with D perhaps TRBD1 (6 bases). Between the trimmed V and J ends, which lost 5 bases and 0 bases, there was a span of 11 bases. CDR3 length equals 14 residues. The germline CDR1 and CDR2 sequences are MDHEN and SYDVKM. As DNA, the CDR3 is TGTGCCAGCAGTCCTACAGGGCTCTCCTACGAGCAGTACTTC. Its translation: CASSPTGLSYEQYF.

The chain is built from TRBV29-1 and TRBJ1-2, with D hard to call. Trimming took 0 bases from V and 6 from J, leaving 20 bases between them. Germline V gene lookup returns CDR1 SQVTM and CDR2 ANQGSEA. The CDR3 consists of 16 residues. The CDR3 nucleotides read TGCAGCGTTGAAGACGCTGTGCGGAGGACGGACGATGGCTACACCTTC. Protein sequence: CSVEDAVRRTDDGYTF.

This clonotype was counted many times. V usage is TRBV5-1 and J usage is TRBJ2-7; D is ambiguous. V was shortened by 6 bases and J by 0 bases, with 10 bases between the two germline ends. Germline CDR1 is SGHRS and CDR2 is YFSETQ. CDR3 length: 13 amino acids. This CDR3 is CASKVDVSYEQYF. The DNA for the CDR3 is TGCGCCAGCAAAGTGGACGTCTCCTACGAGCAGTACTTC. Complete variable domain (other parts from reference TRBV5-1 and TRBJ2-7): KAGVTQTPRYLIKTRGQQVTLSCSPISGHRSVSWYQQTPGQGLQFLFEYFSETQRNKGNFPGRFSGRQFSNSRSEMNVSTLELGDSALYLCASKVDVSYEQYFGPGTRLTVT.

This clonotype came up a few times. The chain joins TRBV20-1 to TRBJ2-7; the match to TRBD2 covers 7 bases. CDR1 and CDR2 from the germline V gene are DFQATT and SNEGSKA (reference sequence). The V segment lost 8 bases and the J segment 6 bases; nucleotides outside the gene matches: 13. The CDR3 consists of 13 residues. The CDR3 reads CSCGGGHQVEQYF. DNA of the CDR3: TGCAGTTGCGGGGGAGGACACCAGGTCGAGCAGTACTTC.

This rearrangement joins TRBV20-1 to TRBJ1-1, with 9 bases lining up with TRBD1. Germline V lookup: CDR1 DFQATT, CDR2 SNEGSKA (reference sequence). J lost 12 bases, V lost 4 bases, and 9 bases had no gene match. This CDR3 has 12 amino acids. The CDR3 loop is CSAISGGQGTFF. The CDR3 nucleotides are TGCAGTGCTATCTCGGGGGGACAGGGAACTTTCTTT.

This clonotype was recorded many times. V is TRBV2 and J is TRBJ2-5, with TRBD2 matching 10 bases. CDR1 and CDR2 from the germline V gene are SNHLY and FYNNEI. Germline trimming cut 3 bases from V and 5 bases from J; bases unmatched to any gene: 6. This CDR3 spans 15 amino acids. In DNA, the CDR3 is TGTGCCAGCAGTGATAATCTAGCGGGAGCCGAGACCCAGTACTTC. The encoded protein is CASSDNLAGAETQYF.

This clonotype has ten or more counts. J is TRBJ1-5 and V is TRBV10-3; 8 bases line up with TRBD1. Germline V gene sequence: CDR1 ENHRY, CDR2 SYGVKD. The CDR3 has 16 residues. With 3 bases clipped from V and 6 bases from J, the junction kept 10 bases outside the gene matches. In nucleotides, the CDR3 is TGTGCCATCAGTGAAGCCGAGACAGGGGTTGGTCAGCCCCAGCATTTT. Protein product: CAISEAETGVGQPQHF.

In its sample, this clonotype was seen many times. CDR3 in amino acids: CATSRAPGNPYEQYF. The CDR3 coding sequence is TGTGCCACCAGCAGGGCACCAGGGAACCCCTACGAGCAGTACTTC. The rearrangement joins TRBV15 to TRBJ2-7, with D perhaps TRBD1 (5 bases). Per germline, CDR1 LNHNV and CDR2 YYDKDF (reference sequence). There are 15 residues in the CDR3. Trimming shortened V by 3 bases and J by 2 bases, and 14 bases separated the two germline ends.

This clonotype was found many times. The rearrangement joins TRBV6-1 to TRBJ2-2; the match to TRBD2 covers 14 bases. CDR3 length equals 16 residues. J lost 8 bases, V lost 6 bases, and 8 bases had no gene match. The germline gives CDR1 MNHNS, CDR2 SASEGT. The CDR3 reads CASRPGTSGREGELFF. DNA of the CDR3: TGTGCCAGCAGGCCTGGGACTAGCGGGAGAGAGGGGGAGCTGTTTTTT.

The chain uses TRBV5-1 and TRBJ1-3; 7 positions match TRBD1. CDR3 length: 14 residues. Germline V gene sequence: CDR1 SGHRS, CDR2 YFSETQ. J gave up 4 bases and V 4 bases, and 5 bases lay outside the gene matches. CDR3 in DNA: TGCGCCAGCAGCACCGGGACAGTCGGAAACACCATATATTTT. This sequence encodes CASSTGTVGNTIYF.

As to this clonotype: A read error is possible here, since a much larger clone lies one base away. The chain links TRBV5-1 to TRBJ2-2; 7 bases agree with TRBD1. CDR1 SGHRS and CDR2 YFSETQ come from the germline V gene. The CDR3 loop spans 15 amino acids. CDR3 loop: CASSSQGVNTGKLFF. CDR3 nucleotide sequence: TGCGCCAGCAGCTCGCAGGGGGTGAACACCGGGAAGCTGTTTTTT.